This T cell receptor beta chain stems from a study of CD8 T cells in ankylosing spondylitis. The table lists this clonotype with a few counts. The antigen is undetermined. Overall study results and limits: Clones tied to disease were said to be significantly enriched in matched ankylosing spondylitis synovial fluid. Both synovial fluid and blood in reactive arthritis had previously been reported to carry some motif variants.

Libraries for TCR beta were made by quantitative 5'-RACE with molecular barcodes. TCRdb reprocessed the 5' RACE reads via MiXCR and lists one record per CDR3 protein. The sample yields a few hundred thousand distinct CDR3 sequences, roughly a quarter seen once. The V gene's germline CDR1 is DFQATT and CDR2 SNEGSKA (reference sequence). V lost 0 bases and J lost 8; bases outside the gene matches: 3. This CDR3 has 14 amino acids. V and J are TRBV20-1 and TRBJ1-4, with 10 nucleotides matching TRBD1. The sample was blood, either unsorted or a sorted T cell fraction (not recorded which). The source is a male donor with ankylosing spondylitis or in good health (not recorded which). CDR3: CSARDGTGDEKLFF. CDR3 in DNA: TGCAGTGCTAGAGACGGGACAGGGGACGAAAAACTGTTTTTT.